The rows below give T cell receptor beta chains drawn from one sample of a study of T cell responses to AZD1222 COVID-19 vaccine. The data were produced by immunoSEQ multiplex PCR, yet TCRdb's version contains in-frame clones alone and is incomplete. The sample consists of 150,000 to 160,000 clones, 80% to 90% of them appearing once. The sequenced sample was peripheral blood, obtained 28 days after the second AZD1222 dose. All receptors come from an adult who received the AZD1222 COVID-19 vaccine. Both conserved end residues are part of each CDR3. Fields, in order: D gene, V gene, clone size, J gene, CDR3 protein, CDR3 DNA. The D gene is left open where the match is weak. Only some rows state a clone size, as once, few, many or a class for expanded clones.

NA,TRBV5-1,NA,TRBJ2-2,CASSLGVAPGPGELFF,TGCGCCAGCAGCTTGGGTGTAGCGCCGGGCCCCGGGGAGCTGTTTTTT
NA,TRBV27,NA,TRBJ2-5,CASSLFQRETQYF,TGTGCCAGCAGTTTATTTCAGAGAGAGACCCAGTACTTC
TRBD2,TRBV19,NA,TRBJ2-3,CASSIDLGASGPSTDTQYF,TGTGCCAGTAGTATAGATCTGGGGGCTAGCGGGCCGAGCACAGATACGCAGTATTTT
NA,TRBV19,NA,TRBJ2-2,CASSIAQARAGELFF,TGTGCCAGTAGTATAGCCCAGGCGAGGGCCGGGGAGCTGTTTTTT
NA,TRBV18,NA,TRBJ2-3,CASSMPGSRTDTQYF,TGTGCCAGCTCAATGCCGGGAAGTCGCACAGATACGCAGTATTTT
TRBD2,TRBV11-1,NA,TRBJ2-1,CASSSRTSGYNEQFF,TGTGCCAGCAGCTCACGGACTAGCGGATACAATGAGCAGTTCTTC
NA,TRBV5-6,once,TRBJ2-1,CASSLGGAGGSYNEQFF,TGTGCCAGCAGCTTGGGTGGCGCCGGAGGATCCTACAATGAGCAGTTCTTC
NA,TRBV10-3,NA,TRBJ2-7,CAISRLPDEQYF,TGTGCCATAAGCCGATTACCGGACGAGCAGTACTTC
NA,TRBV6-8,NA,TRBJ1-3,CASSYGNTIYF,TGTGCCAGCAGTTACGGAAACACCATATATTTT
NA,TRBV2,NA,TRBJ2-1,CASTGGNEQFF,TGTGCCAGCACTGGGGGCAATGAGCAGTTCTTC
TRBD1,TRBV7-9,NA,TRBJ2-7,CASSASGGGYEQYF,TGTGCCAGCAGCGCCTCAGGGGGCGGTTACGAGCAGTACTTC
NA,TRBV29-1,NA,TRBJ1-5,CSAGTPNQPQHF,TGCAGCGCAGGGACACCAAATCAGCCCCAGCATTTT
NA,TRBV14,NA,TRBJ1-1,CASSPRVGRVNTEAFF,TGTGCCAGCAGCCCCCGGGTGGGGAGGGTGAACACTGAAGCTTTCTTT
NA,TRBV6-5,NA,TRBJ2-3,CASSPTLSTEDTQYF,TGTGCCAGCAGTCCGACCCTTTCGACAGAAGATACGCAGTATTTT
NA,TRBV2,NA,TRBJ1-3,CASSSLPGHSGNTIYF,TGTGCCAGCAGCTCCCTCCCTGGGCACTCTGGAAACACCATATATTTT
NA,TRBV7-6,NA,TRBJ2-2,CASSPTGFHTGELFF,TGTGCCAGCAGCCCGACCGGGTTCCACACCGGGGAGCTGTTTTTT
NA,TRBV6-2/TRBV6-3,NA,TRBJ2-3,CASSLGQRTQYF,TGTGCCAGCAGTTTAGGACAAAGAACGCAGTATTTT
TRBD2,TRBV2,NA,TRBJ2-5,CASSDSSSGSVETQYF,TGTGCCAGCAGTGATTCGAGTAGCGGGAGTGTCGAGACCCAGTACTTC
TRBD1,TRBV28,NA,TRBJ2-7,CASASPGGTIEQYF,TGTGCCAGCGCCTCACCAGGGGGAACTATCGAGCAGTACTTC
NA,TRBV9,once,TRBJ2-1,CASSLRDTEPYFYNEQFF,TGTGCCAGCAGCCTACGGGACACAGAACCCTATTTTTACAATGAGCAGTTCTTC
TRBD1,TRBV2,NA,TRBJ1-5,CASSRDRAPSQPQHF,TGTGCCAGCAGCAGGGACAGGGCGCCCAGTCAGCCCCAGCATTTT
NA,TRBV25-1,NA,TRBJ1-2,CASSESEGRDYGYTF,TGTGCCAGCAGTGAAAGCGAAGGACGGGACTATGGCTACACCTTC
TRBD1,TRBV7-3,NA,TRBJ2-1,CASSRTGGNEQFF,TGTGCCAGCAGCCGGACAGGGGGCAATGAGCAGTTCTTC
NA,TRBV6-2/TRBV6-3,NA,TRBJ2-7,CASSYSRGTYEQYF,TGTGCCAGCAGTTACTCCCGAGGGACCTACGAGCAGTACTTC